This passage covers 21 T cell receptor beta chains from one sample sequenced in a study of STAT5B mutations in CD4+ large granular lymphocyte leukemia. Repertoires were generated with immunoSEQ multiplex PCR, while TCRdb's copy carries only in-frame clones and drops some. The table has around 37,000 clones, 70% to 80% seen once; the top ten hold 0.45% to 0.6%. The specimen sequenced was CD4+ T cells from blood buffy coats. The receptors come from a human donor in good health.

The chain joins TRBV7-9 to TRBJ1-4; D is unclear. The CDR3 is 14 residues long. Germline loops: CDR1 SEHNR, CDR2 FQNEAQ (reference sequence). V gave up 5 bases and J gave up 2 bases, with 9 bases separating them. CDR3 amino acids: CASSPIDTNEKLFF. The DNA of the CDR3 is TGTGCCAGCAGCCCCATTGACACTAATGAAAAACTGTTTTTT.

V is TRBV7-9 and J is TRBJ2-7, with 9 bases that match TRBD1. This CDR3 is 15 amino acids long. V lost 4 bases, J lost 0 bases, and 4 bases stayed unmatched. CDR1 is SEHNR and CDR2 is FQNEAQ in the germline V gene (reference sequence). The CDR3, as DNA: TGTGCCAGCAGCTCCGGGACAGGGAGCTCCTACGAGCAGTACTTC. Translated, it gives CASSSGTGSSYEQYF.

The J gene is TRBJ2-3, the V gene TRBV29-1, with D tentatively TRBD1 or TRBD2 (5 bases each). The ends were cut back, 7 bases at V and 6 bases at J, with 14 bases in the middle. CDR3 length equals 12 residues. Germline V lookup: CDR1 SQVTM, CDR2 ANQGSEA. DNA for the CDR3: TGCAGCGCGTCTGGGACGGGGGATACGCAGTATTTT. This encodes CSASGTGDTQYF.

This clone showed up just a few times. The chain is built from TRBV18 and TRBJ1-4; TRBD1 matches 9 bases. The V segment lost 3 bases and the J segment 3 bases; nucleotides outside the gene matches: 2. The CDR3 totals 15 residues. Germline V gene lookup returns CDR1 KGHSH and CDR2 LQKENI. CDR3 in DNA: TGTGCCAGCTCACCGGGACAGGGCCCTAATGAAAAACTGTTTTTT. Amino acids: CASSPGQGPNEKLFF.

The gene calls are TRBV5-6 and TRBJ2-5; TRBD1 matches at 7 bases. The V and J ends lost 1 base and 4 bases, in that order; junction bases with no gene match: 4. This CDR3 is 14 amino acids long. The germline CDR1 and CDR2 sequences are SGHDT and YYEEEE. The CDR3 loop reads CASSLRGGGETQYF. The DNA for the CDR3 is TGTGCCAGCAGCTTGAGAGGGGGCGGAGAGACCCAGTACTTC.

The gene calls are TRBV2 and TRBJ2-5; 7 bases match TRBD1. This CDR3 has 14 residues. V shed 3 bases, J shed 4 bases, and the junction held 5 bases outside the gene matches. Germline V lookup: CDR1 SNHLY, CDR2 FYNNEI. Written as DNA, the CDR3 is TGTGCCAGCAGTGAGGACAGGAGCGTAGAGACCCAGTACTTC. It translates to CASSEDRSVETQYF.

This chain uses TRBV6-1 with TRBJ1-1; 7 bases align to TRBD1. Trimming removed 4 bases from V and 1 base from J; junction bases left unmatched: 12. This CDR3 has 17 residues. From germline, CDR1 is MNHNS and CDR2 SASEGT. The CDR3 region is CASSALSGGVGNTEAFF. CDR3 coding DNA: TGTGCCAGCAGTGCTCTCTCAGGGGGTGTAGGGAACACTGAAGCTTTCTTT.

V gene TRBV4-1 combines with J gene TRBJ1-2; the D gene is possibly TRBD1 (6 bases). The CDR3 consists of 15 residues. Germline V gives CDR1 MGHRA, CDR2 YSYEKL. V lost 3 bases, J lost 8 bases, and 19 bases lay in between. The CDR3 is CASSQFLGQSMGYTF. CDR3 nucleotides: TGCGCCAGCAGCCAGTTTTTAGGACAGAGTATGGGCTACACCTTC.

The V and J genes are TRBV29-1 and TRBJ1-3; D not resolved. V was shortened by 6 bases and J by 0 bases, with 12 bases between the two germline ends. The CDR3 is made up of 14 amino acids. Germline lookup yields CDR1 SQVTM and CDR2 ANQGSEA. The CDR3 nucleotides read TGCAGCGTGCTAGGTATCCGCTCTGGAAACACCATATATTTT. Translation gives CSVLGIRSGNTIYF.

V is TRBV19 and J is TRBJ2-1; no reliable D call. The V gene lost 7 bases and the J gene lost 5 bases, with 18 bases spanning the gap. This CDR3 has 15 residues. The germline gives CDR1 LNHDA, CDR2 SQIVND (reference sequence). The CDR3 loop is CASMPNAYHHNEQFF. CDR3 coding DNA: TGTGCCAGTATGCCCAATGCCTATCATCACAATGAGCAGTTCTTC.

The CDR3 reads CASSLNIGGEQYF. CDR3 coding DNA: TGTGCCAGCAGCTTAAACATAGGGGGGGAGCAGTACTTC. The chain couples TRBV7-2 to TRBJ2-7; D is tentatively TRBD1 or TRBD2 (6 bases each). V was shortened by 2 bases and J by 7 bases, with 12 bases between the two germline ends. This CDR3 has 13 amino acids. Germline V gene sequence: CDR1 SGHTA, CDR2 FQGNSA.

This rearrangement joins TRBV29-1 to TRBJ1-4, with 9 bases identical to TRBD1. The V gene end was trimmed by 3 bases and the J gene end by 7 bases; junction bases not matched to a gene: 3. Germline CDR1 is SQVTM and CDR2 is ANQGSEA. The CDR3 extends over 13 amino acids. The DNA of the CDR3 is TGCAGCGTTGAGCGACAGGGGGGTGAAAAACTGTTTTTT. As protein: CSVERQGGEKLFF. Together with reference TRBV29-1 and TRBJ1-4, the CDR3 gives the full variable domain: SAVISQKPSRDICQRGTSLTIQCQVDSQVTMMFWYRQQPGQSLTLIATANQGSEATYESGFVIDKFPISRPNLTFSTLTVSNMSPEDSSIYLCSVERQGGEKLFFGSGTQLSVL.

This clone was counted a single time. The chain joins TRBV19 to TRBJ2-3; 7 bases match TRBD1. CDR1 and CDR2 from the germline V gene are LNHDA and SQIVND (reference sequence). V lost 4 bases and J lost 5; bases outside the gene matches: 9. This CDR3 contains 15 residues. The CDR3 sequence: CASSRLQGFQDTQYF. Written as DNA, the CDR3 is TGTGCCAGTAGTAGACTACAGGGGTTTCAAGATACGCAGTATTTT.

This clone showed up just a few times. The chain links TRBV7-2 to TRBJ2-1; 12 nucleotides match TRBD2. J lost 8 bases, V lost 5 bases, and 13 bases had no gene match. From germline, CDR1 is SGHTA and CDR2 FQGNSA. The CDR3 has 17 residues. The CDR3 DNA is TGTGCCAGCAGCCTACTCCGGCTAGCGGGGGGGAGCGATGAGCAGTTCTTC. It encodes CASSLLRLAGGSDEQFF.

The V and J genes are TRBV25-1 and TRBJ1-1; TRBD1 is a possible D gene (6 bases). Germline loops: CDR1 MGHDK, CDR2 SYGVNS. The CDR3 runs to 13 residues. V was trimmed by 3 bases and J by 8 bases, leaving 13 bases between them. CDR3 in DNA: TGTGCCAGCAGTGAGTGGGGGCAGAGCGAAGCTTTCTTT. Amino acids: CASSEWGQSEAFF.

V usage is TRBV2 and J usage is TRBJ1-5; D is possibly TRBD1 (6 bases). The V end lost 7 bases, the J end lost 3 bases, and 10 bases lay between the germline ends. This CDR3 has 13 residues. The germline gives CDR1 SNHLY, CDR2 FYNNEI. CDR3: CASTGQVNQPQHF. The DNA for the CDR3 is TGTGCCAGCACGGGACAAGTCAATCAGCCCCAGCATTTT. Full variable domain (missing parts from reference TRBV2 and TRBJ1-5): EPEVTQTPSHQVTQMGQEVILRCVPISNHLYFYWYRQILGQKVEFLVSFYNNEISEKSEIFDDQFSVERPDGSNFTLKIRSTKLEDSAMYFCASTGQVNQPQHFGDGTRLSIL.

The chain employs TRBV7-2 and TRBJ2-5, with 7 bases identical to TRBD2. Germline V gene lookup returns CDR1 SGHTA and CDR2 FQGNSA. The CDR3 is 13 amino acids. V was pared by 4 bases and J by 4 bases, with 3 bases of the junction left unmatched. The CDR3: CASSYWEGETQYF. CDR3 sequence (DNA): TGTGCCAGCAGCTACTGGGAGGGAGAGACCCAGTACTTC.

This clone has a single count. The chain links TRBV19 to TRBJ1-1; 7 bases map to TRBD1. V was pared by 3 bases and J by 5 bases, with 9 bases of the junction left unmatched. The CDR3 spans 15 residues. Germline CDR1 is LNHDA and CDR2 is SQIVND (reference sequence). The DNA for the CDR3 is TGTGCCAGTAGTATTAGGGCAGGGGGTTTAACTGAAGCTTTCTTT. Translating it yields CASSIRAGGLTEAFF.

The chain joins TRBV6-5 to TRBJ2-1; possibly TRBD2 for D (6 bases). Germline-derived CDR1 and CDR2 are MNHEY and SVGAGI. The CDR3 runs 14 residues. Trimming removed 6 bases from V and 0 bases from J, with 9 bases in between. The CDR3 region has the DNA TGTGCCAGCAGGCCCGGGAGCTCCTACAATGAGCAGTTCTTC. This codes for CASRPGSSYNEQFF.

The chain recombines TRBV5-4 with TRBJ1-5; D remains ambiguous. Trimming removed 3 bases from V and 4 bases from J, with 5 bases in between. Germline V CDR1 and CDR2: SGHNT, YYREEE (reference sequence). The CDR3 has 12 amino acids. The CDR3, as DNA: TGTGCCAGCAGCTACGAGAATCAGCCCCAGCATTTT. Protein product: CASSYENQPQHF.

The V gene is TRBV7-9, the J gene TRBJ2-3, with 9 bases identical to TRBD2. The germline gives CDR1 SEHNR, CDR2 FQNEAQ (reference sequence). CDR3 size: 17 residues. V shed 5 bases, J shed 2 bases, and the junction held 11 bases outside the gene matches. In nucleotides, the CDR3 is TGTGCCAGCAGCGGACAGGCTAGCGGGACCTACACAGATACGCAGTATTTT. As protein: CASSGQASGTYTDTQYF.